The clone carrying this T cell receptor (beta chain) occurred many times. Trimming stripped 0 bases from V and 4 bases from J, with 13 bases between. Germline V gene data show CDR1 as SGHDT and CDR2 as YYEEEE. The CDR3 contains 15 residues. The data were taken from a study of human T cells and chemical hapten exposure. About the research overall: The use of 2% DPC on around 2 cm by around 2 cm of upper inner arm skin constituted sensitization. How much TCR each sample yielded varied, mostly because pooled library volumes differed slightly.

The sample's time point: patch test 2, 6 weeks after DPC sensitization. Treatment meaning: therapeutic diphenylcyclopropenone sensitization with weekly scalp DPC. Suited to DPC and affected by alopecia, the donors ranged from 18 to 70 years old. Total RNA extraction was carried out from unfractionated whole blood. TCRdb ran MiXCR on the RACE reads and lists one entry per CDR3 protein. The sample includes over 70,000 distinct CDR3 sequences, roughly 12% seen only once; the top ten take 1.6%. The sample here was whole blood, taken in connection with sensitization to the hapten diphenylcyclopropenone (DPC). This TCR was recovered from a man aged 18 to 35 with alopecia areata. Some clones in this sample may be carry-over from other donors' samples. The chain employs TRBV5-6 and TRBJ1-2; a weak D match, TRBD1 (5 bases). The CDR3: CASSLVIGTIYGYTF. Here the CDR3 DNA reads TGTGCCAGCAGCTTGGTAATAGGGACGATCTATGGCTACACCTTC.